This T cell receptor beta chain was sequenced for a study of blood T cell repertoires in COVID-19. Whole-study context: PBMCs, B-cell-depleted T cells, or T cells provided the cDNA or gDNA that made up the material.

The assay was immunoSEQ multiplex PCR, and TCRdb's table has in-frame clones only and misses some. The profile shows under 100,000 clones, about nine tenths of them singletons. V shed 2 bases and J 7 bases; nucleotides not matched to a gene: 6. The CDR3 sequence is 15 residues long. Germline CDR1 is SNHLY and CDR2 is FYNNEI. Specimen: peripheral blood. The sequence was collected from a male donor with acute or convalescent COVID-19. The J gene is TRBJ1-5, the V gene TRBV2; 9 nucleotides line up with TRBD1. The CDR3 sequence is CASSESPGQGQPQHF. CDR3 sequence (DNA): TGTGCCAGCAGTGAAAGTCCGGGACAGGGCCAGCCCCAGCATTTT. The full variable domain, in which reference TRBV2 and TRBJ1-5 provide the parts outside the CDR3, is EPEVTQTPSHQVTQMGQEVILRCVPISNHLYFYWYRQILGQKVEFLVSFYNNEISEKSEIFDDQFSVERPDGSNFTLKIRSTKLEDSAMYFCASSESPGQGQPQHFGDGTRLSIL.